This TCR beta chain is drawn from a study of T-cell memory formation after mild COVID-19 (TCRdb year 2021). Looking at the study overall: Most TCR sequence clusters were specific to one of the two donors. Longitudinal TCRalpha and TCRbeta repertoire sequencing tracked T-cell clones expanding and contracting after mild COVID-19 in a couple of donors. Two young, previously healthy adult volunteers, one female and one male, were included in the cohort. Study-wide findings and limitations: SARS-CoV-2 specificity was not confirmed for the second-wave clones peaking on day 37. Contracting CD4+ clones appeared mostly in the CM and EM memory subsets, whereas CD8+ clones were enriched in EMRA. Only a couple of mild cases were covered in the study, and larger cohorts including severe cases with pre-infection samples were considered necessary. From day 15 to 85, contracting clones showed balanced CD4/CD8 phenotypes, whereas a second wave of clones that expanded from day 15 to 37 leaned towards CD4+. The detection of some responding clones in pre-infection memory suggests that pre-existing cross-reactive memory T cells joined the SARS-CoV-2 response.

The CDR3, cysteine through phenylalanine, is 13 amino acids long. The entry retains the CDR3 DNA only, 39 bases that are in frame from base 1. CDR1 and CDR2 are read off the germline V gene (reference sequence) as SEHNR and FQNEAQ. The trim is 6 bases for V and 0 bases for J, with a gap of 8 bases between the germline ends. Ten or more counts support this clonotype. Its antigen is unknown. No base-level quality is on record; no much larger clone is a single base apart. PBMCs were isolated by Ficoll-Paque density gradient centrifugation. This sample was sequenced with an Illumina NovaSeq 6000. cDNA libraries for TCRalpha and TCRbeta were prepared by 5'RACE using constant-segment primers, with sample barcodes and unique molecular identifiers added. RNA was extracted from every sample with Trizol reagent. The libraries were amplified in two PCR steps, and the second step added a second sample barcode and Illumina TruSeq adapters. Sequencing of libraries was performed on an Illumina NovaSeq with 2 x 150 bp paired-end reads. The authors' pipeline ran thus. With migec v1.2.7, reads were demultiplexed and then collapsed into UMI-guided consensus sequences. Using mixcr v2.1.11, the UMI consensuses were aligned to TRA and TRB V and J templates and assembled into clonotypes. Expanded or contracted clonotypes were those called significant by both edgeR and NoisET, with noise models trained on biological replicates. For edgeR calls, a false discovery rate-adjusted p below 0.01 and a log2 fold-change threshold of 1 were applied. As an exploratory analysis of dynamics, max-normalized trajectories of the 1000 most abundant clonotypes were examined with PCA combined with hierarchical clustering. Separately sequenced CD4+ and CD8+ repertoires were used to assign the CD4 or CD8 phenotype of responding clones. The raw public data were reprocessed by TCRdb itself: fastp quality trimming at Q25, MiXCR clonotype calling, in-frame beta chains only. CDR3 protein sequences are deduplicated, and each keeps its most common genes and DNA. These V and J calls derive from TCRdb rather than the authors' analysis. This sample has under 300,000 distinct CDR3 sequences in its table, and approximately 8.4% of those were observed once. The top ten clones comprise 22% of the sample.

Sequencing was done on a sample of PBMCs or a T cell subset sorted from them (not recorded which). The chain was built from TRBV7-9 and TRBJ1-1, with no reliable assignment of the D segment. This sequence originates from a man between 18 and 29 years old who had mild COVID-19 (a few samples of this study predate the infection). The sample titles of this study are shuffled in the database, so cell type and time point are left out; the donor was told from shared clones. CDR3 reads: CASSLVMNTEAFF. The nucleotide sequence reads TGTGCCAGCAGTCTCGTTATGAACACTGAAGCTTTCTTT.